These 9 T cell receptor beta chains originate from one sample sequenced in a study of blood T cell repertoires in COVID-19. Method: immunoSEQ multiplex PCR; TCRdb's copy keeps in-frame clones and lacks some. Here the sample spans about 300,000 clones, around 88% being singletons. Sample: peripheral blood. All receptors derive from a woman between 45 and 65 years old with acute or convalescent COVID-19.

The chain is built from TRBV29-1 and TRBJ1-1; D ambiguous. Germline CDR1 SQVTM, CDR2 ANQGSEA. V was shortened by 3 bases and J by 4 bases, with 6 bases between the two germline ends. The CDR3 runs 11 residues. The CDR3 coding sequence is TGCAGCGTTGACCGGGTCACTGAAGCTTTCTTT. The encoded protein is CSVDRVTEAFF.

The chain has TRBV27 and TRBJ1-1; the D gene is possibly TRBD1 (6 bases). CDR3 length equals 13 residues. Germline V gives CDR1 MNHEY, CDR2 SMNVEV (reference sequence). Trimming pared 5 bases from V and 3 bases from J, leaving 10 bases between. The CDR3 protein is CASSLTGHTEAFF. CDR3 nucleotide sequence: TGTGCCAGCAGTCTTACAGGGCACACTGAAGCTTTCTTT.

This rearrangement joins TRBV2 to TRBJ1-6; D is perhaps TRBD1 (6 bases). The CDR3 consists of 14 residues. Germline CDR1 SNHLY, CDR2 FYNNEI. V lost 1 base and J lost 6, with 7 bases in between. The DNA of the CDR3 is TGTGCCAGCAGTGAAGACAGGGTTAATTCACCCCTCCACTTT. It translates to CASSEDRVNSPLHF.

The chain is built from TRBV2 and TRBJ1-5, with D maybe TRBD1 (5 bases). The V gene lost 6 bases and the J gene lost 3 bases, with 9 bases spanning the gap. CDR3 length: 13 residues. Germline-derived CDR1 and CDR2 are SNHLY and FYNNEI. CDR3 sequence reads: CASSRETNQPQHF. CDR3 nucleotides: TGTGCCAGCAGCAGGGAAACCAATCAGCCCCAGCATTTT. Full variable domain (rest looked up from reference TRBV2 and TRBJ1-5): EPEVTQTPSHQVTQMGQEVILRCVPISNHLYFYWYRQILGQKVEFLVSFYNNEISEKSEIFDDQFSVERPDGSNFTLKIRSTKLEDSAMYFCASSRETNQPQHFGDGTRLSIL.

CDR3 amino acids: CASSFWTGGAGTEAFF. The CDR3 DNA reads TGTGCCAGCAGCTTTTGGACAGGGGGCGCGGGGACTGAAGCTTTCTTT. The V and J genes are TRBV3-1 (or the pseudogene TRBV3-2) and TRBJ1-1; 11 nucleotides agree with TRBD1. The CDR3 totals 16 residues. Germline values: CDR1 LGHDT, CDR2 YNNKEL (reference sequence). Trimming removed 5 bases from V and 5 bases from J; junction bases left unmatched: 10.

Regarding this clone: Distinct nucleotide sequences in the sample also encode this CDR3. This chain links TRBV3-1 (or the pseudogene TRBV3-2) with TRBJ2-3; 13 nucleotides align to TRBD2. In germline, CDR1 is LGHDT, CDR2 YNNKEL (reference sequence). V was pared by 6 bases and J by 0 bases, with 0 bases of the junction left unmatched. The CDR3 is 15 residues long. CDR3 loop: CASRGLAGSTDTQYF. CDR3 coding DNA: TGTGCCAGCAGGGGACTAGCGGGAAGCACAGATACGCAGTATTTT.

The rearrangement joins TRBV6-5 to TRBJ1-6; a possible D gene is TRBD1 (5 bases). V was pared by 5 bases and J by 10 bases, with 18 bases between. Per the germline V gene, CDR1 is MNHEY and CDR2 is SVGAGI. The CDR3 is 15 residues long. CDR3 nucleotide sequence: TGTGCCAGCAGTCTCGGCGGGGGATTTCGATCACCCCTCCACTTT. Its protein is CASSLGGGFRSPLHF.

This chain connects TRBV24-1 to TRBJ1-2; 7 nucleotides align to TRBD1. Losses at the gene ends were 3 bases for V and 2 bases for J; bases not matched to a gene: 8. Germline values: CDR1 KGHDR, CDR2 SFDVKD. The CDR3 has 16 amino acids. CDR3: CATSDPTGDPNYGYTF. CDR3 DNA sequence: TGTGCCACCAGTGATCCTACAGGGGACCCCAACTATGGCTACACCTTC.

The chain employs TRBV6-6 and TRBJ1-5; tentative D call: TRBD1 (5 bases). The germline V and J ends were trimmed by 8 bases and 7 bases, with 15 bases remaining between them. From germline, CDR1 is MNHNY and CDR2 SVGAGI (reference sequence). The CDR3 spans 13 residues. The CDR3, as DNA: TGTGCCAGCGCTCAGGGTCCCGAACAGCCCCAGCATTTT. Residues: CASAQGPEQPQHF.